These 3 T cell receptor beta chains came from one sample sequenced in a study of blood T cell repertoires in COVID-19. Only in-frame clones appear in the TCRdb table, and some are missing; sequencing was by immunoSEQ multiplex PCR. The data show some 41,000 clones, with around nine tenths seen just once and 12% held by the top ten. The sequenced sample consisted of peripheral blood. The receptors derive from a man aged 60-69 years with active COVID-19.

This rearrangement joins TRBV7-9 to TRBJ2-7, with 12 bases fitting TRBD1. The V segment lost 1 base and the J segment 7 bases; nucleotides outside the gene matches: 5. Germline lookup yields CDR1 SEHNR and CDR2 FQNEAQ (reference sequence). This CDR3 region has 15 residues. CDR3 in amino acids: CASSLDGTGGSEQYF. CDR3 DNA: TGTGCCAGCAGCTTAGATGGGACAGGGGGCAGTGAGCAGTACTTC.

The chain uses TRBV19 and TRBJ1-5, with D possibly matching TRBD1 (6 bases). CDR3 length equals 13 residues. Deletions cut 5 bases from V and 7 bases from J, with 12 bases between. Germline V gene data show CDR1 as LNHDA and CDR2 as SQIVND (reference sequence). The CDR3 loop is CASSYRVGQPQHF. CDR3 nucleotide sequence: TGTGCCAGTAGTTACAGGGTAGGGCAGCCCCAGCATTTT.

V and J are TRBV23-1 and TRBJ2-3, with a tentative D call TRBD2 (6 bases). TRBV23-1 has ORF status, its function being uncertain. This CDR3 region has 15 residues. V was pared by 0 bases and J by 4 bases, with 11 bases between. CDR3 nucleotide sequence: TGCGCCAGCAGTCAATCGGCGGGAAAGGCAGATACGCAGTATTTT. Translation gives CASSQSAGKADTQYF.